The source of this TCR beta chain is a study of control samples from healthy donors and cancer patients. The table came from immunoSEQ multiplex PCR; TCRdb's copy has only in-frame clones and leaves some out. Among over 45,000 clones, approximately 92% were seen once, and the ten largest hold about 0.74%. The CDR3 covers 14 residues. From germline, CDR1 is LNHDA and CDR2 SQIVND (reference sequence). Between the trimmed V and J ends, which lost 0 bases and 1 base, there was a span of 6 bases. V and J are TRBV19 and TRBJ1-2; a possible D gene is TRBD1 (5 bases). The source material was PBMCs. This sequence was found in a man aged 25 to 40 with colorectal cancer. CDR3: CASSIDQGNYGYTF. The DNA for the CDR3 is TGTGCCAGTAGTATAGATCAGGGTAACTATGGCTACACCTTC.